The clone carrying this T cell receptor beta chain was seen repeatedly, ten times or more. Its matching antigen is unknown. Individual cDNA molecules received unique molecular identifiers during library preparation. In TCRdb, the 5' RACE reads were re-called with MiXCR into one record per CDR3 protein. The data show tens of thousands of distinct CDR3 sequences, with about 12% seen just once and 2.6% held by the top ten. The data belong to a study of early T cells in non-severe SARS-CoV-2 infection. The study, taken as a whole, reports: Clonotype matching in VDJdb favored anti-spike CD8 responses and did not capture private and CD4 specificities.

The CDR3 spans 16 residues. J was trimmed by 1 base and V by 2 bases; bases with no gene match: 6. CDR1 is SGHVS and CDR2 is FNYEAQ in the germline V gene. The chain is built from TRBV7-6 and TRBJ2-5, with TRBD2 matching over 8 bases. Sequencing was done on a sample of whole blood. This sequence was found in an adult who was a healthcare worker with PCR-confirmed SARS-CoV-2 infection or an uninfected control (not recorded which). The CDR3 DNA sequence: TGTGCCAGCAGCTTACCTGCGGCGGGGGGCCAAGAGACCCAGTACTTC. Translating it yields CASSLPAAGGQETQYF. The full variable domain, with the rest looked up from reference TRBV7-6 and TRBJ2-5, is GAGVSQSPRYKVTKRGQDVALRCDPISGHVSLYWYRQALGQGPEFLTYFNYEAQQDKSGLPNDRFSAERPEGSISTLTIQRTEQRDSAMYRCASSLPAAGGQETQYFGPGTRLLVL.